The 31 T cell receptor beta chains reported below all come from one sample, sequenced in a study of T cells in Graves' hyperthyroidism and ophthalmopathy. Amplification of TCR beta CDR3 regions used RNA as the template. Carried out on the TCR CDR3, a first-round RT-PCR used the HTBI primer set. A single record per CDR3 protein comes from TCRdb applying MiXCR to the multiplex PCR reads. The sample consists of 300,000 to 400,000 distinct CDR3 sequences, 18% of them appearing once. Sequencing input: blood. The source of these receptors is a man aged 18-30 years with Graves' ophthalmopathy.

Many counts were recorded for this clonotype. This chain links TRBV29-1 with TRBJ1-1; tentatively, D is TRBD1 (5 bases). The CDR3 is 16 amino acids. The germline V and J ends were trimmed by 4 bases and 0 bases, with 18 bases remaining between them. Per the germline V gene, CDR1 is SQVTM and CDR2 is ANQGSEA. The CDR3 loop reads CSVVGQGGSMNTEAFF. DNA for the CDR3: TGCAGCGTTGTCGGCCAGGGAGGGTCAATGAACACTGAAGCTTTCTTT.

This clonotype was counted many times. The DNA is omitted, as the CDR3 cannot be located on it reliably, and the CDR3 follows TCRdb's listing. V gene TRBV6-1 combines with J gene TRBJ2-2; the D call of TRBD1 is as the table states it, not checked on the DNA. The CDR3 length equals 17 residues, ends included. Germline CDR1 and CDR2: MNHNS and SASEGT. The CDR3 sequence: CASSTSLQGVKTGELFF.

This clonotype was counted ten times or more. V usage is TRBV6-1 and J usage is TRBJ2-7; tentatively, D is TRBD1 or TRBD2 (7 bases each). The CDR3 is made up of 15 amino acids. Trimming took off 10 bases at V and 0 bases at J, with 19 bases between the two ends. Germline V gene lookup returns CDR1 MNHNS and CDR2 SASEGT. DNA for the CDR3: TGTGCCACACTGGGAGGGGGCGAAATCTCCTACGAGCAGTACTTC. It yields the protein CATLGGGEISYEQYF.

The J gene is TRBJ2-5, the V gene TRBV7-2; 12 bases align to TRBD2. This CDR3 comprises 18 residues. Germline CDR1 is SGHTA and CDR2 is FQGNSA. The trim removed 6 bases at V and 5 bases at J, leaving 16 bases unmatched. CDR3 region: CASRLARLAGGPGETQYF. The CDR3 DNA is TGTGCCAGCAGACTAGCCCGGCTAGCGGGAGGGCCAGGGGAGACCCAGTACTTC.

The chain is built from TRBV5-1 and TRBJ1-3; D not certain. CDR3 length: 15 residues. From germline, CDR1 is SGHRS and CDR2 YFSETQ. The V gene lost 7 bases and the J gene lost 2 bases, with 16 bases spanning the gap. CDR3 nucleotide sequence: TGCGCCAGCTCTCCCAACTTAGCCCCTGGAAACACCATATATTTT. It is translated as CASSPNLAPGNTIYF.

Ten or more counts support this clonotype. This chain's CDR3 is CASRDRIQETQYF. The CDR3 coding sequence is TGTGCCAGCAGGGACAGGATCCAAGAGACCCAGTACTTC. The chain links TRBV27 to TRBJ2-5, with 7 bases fitting TRBD1. This CDR3 has 13 residues. From germline, CDR1 is MNHEY and CDR2 SMNVEV (reference sequence). Trimming removed 6 bases from V and 1 base from J; junction bases left unmatched: 2.

The chain carries TRBV12-5 and TRBJ2-7; possible D gene TRBD2, 6 bases. The germline V gene encodes CDR1 LGHNT and CDR2 FRNRAP. CDR3 size: 16 residues. V was pared by 4 bases and J by 0 bases, with 16 bases between. CDR3 protein: CASGSEGGGFSYEQYF. CDR3 bases: TGTGCTAGTGGTTCGGAAGGTGGGGGGTTCTCCTACGAGCAGTACTTC.

This clonotype occurred a few times. V and J are TRBV6-1 and TRBJ2-2; TRBD2 agrees at 8 bases. J was trimmed by 4 bases and V by 2 bases; bases with no gene match: 6. The CDR3 contains 16 residues. Per germline, CDR1 MNHNS and CDR2 SASEGT. For the CDR3, the DNA is TGTGCCAGCAGTGAAAGTCTAGCGGGTGCCACCGGGGAGCTGTTTTTT. This gives the protein CASSESLAGATGELFF.

This clonotype was counted ten times or more. The chain uses TRBV11-2 and TRBJ1-2, with TRBD1 matching over 7 bases. Germline values: CDR1 SGHAT, CDR2 FQNNGV. There are 14 residues in the CDR3. V gave up 5 bases and J gave up 6 bases; unmatched junction bases: 9. DNA of the CDR3: TGTGCCAGCAGCCCCTGGGGACAGCTCCATGGCTACACCTTC. Protein: CASSPWGQLHGYTF.

There are a few counts of this clonotype. This chain connects TRBV20-1 to TRBJ1-2, with 7 bases identical to TRBD1. Trimming took 5 bases from V and 7 from J; bases not matched to a gene: 7. The CDR3 contains 12 residues. The germline V gene has CDR1 DFQATT and CDR2 SNEGSKA (reference sequence). In DNA, the CDR3 is TGCAGTGCTCTCCGACAGGGCACTGGCTACACCTTC. Translated, it gives CSALRQGTGYTF.

This clonotype was found many times. The rearrangement links TRBV5-1 to TRBJ2-7; D might be TRBD2 (6 bases). This CDR3 region has 13 residues. Germline CDR1 reads SGHRS; CDR2 reads YFSETQ. V dropped 4 bases and J dropped 4 bases, with 12 bases sitting between them. The CDR3 DNA sequence: TGCGCCAGCAGCGGAGAGGGGAGGTACGAGCAGTACTTC. It yields the protein CASSGEGRYEQYF.

This clonotype came up a few times. The chain has TRBV3-1 and TRBJ1-1; D might be TRBD1 (5 bases). CDR3 length: 15 residues. CDR1 and CDR2 (germline): LGHDT, YNNKEL (reference sequence). V was pared by 3 bases and J by 0 bases, with 11 bases between. CDR3 sequence: CASSQAAGLNTEAFF. CDR3 in DNA: TGTGCCAGCAGCCAGGCGGCAGGGCTGAACACTGAAGCTTTCTTT.

This clonotype was seen a few times. V is TRBV18 and J is TRBJ2-7, with 9 positions matching TRBD1. Germline V CDR1 and CDR2: KGHSH, LQKENI. With V trimmed by 3 bases and J by 5 bases, 8 bases remained unmatched. The CDR3 extends over 15 amino acids. The CDR3 DNA follows: TGTGCCAGCTCACCCCCGGGACAGGGTTTCAACGAGCAGTACTTC. It yields the protein CASSPPGQGFNEQYF.

This clonotype was seen many times. Germline is not matched at one junction end, which may reflect a read error. The chain couples TRBV11-2 to TRBJ1-1; D is uncertain. Germline values: CDR1 SGHAT, CDR2 FQNNGV. The CDR3 length is 12 residues. In DNA form, the CDR3 reads TGTGCCGGCAGCAAGGGGAACACTGAAGCTTTCTTT. Translated: CAGSKGNTEAFF. The variable domain in full, completed from reference TRBV11-2 and TRBJ1-1, reads EAGVAQSPRYKIIEKRQSVAFWCNPISGHATLYWYQQILGQGPKLLIQFQNNGVVDDSQLPKDRFSAERLKGVDSTLKIQPAKLEDSAVYLCAGSKGNTEAFFGQGTRLTVV.

This clonotype was counted many times. The CDR3 DNA is TGTGCCAGCAGCTTGGGTCTAGCGGGGAAAGAGACCCAGTACTTC. Translated, it gives CASSLGLAGKETQYF. J is TRBJ2-5 and V is TRBV5-8; 9 bases agree with TRBD2. This CDR3 contains 15 residues. CDR1 and CDR2 (germline): SGHTS, YDEGEE. J was trimmed by 3 bases and V by 0 bases; bases with no gene match: 3.

This clonotype was detected only once. This chain links TRBV12-3 or TRBV12-4 with TRBJ1-1; a weak D match, TRBD1 (5 bases). The V end was cut by 4 bases, the J end by 1 base, with 19 bases between. This CDR3 has 17 amino acids. CDR3: CASSWGRGRASNTEAFF. The CDR3 DNA sequence: TGTGCCAGCAGTTGGGGCCGGGGCAGGGCATCGAACACTGAAGCTTTCTTT.

This clonotype was seen at least ten times. The chain recombines TRBV3-1 with TRBJ2-5; TRBD2 agrees at 11 bases. The CDR3 totals 18 residues. With V trimmed by 0 bases and J by 4 bases, 10 bases remained unmatched. From germline, CDR1 is LGHDT and CDR2 YNNKEL (reference sequence). CDR3 in amino acids: CASSQDRSSGGFGETQYF. As DNA, the CDR3 is TGTGCCAGCAGCCAAGATCGTTCTAGCGGGGGGTTCGGAGAGACCCAGTACTTC.

This clonotype was seen more than once but under ten times. The CDR3 reads CASSAHRDRGNSPLHF. The CDR3 DNA reads as TGTGCCAGCAGCGCCCACCGGGACAGGGGGAATTCACCCCTCCACTTT. The chain joins TRBV2 to TRBJ1-6; 11 bases fit TRBD1. V lost 6 bases to trimming and J lost 7 bases; unmatched junction nucleotides: 8. This CDR3 spans 16 amino acids. Germline CDR1 is SNHLY and CDR2 is FYNNEI. Full variable domain (outside the CDR3, taken from reference TRBV2 and TRBJ1-6): EPEVTQTPSHQVTQMGQEVILRCVPISNHLYFYWYRQILGQKVEFLVSFYNNEISEKSEIFDDQFSVERPDGSNFTLKIRSTKLEDSAMYFCASSAHRDRGNSPLHFGNGTRLTVT.

This clonotype was found many times. At one end the junction does not follow the germline gene, possibly because of a read error. The rearrangement uses TRBV7-7 and TRBJ2-7, with TRBD1 identical over 9 bases. Per the germline V gene, CDR1 is SSHAT and CDR2 is FNYEAQ (reference sequence). This CDR3 has 13 amino acids. The CDR3 region is CASSRDRASEQYF. The CDR3 coding sequence is TGTGCTAGCAGCCGGGACAGGGCGAGCGAGCAGTACTTC.

This clonotype has more than one count but fewer than ten. The chain has TRBV5-8 and TRBJ2-2; 7 positions agree with TRBD1. The CDR3 has 16 amino acids. Germline V lookup: CDR1 SGHTS, CDR2 YDEGEE. Trimming took 6 bases from V and 5 from J; bases not matched to a gene: 13. CDR3 sequence: CASTPNRGRWTGELFF. For the CDR3, the DNA is TGTGCCAGCACTCCGAACAGGGGAAGGTGGACCGGGGAGCTGTTTTTT.

With regard to this clonotype: Germline and junction disagree at one end, which may indicate a read error. This sequence joins TRBV11-2 and TRBJ1-5; possible D gene TRBD1, 6 bases. The V gene's germline CDR1 is SGHAT and CDR2 FQNNGV. The CDR3 spans 16 residues. The CDR3 spells CASSRVPGTQNQLQHF. CDR3 coding DNA: TGCGCCAGCAGCCGAGTACCCGGGACACAAAATCAGCTCCAGCATTTT.

V usage is TRBV9 and J usage is TRBJ2-3; 13 bases map to TRBD2. The junction had 3 bases not matched to a gene; V was cut back by 3 bases and J by 2 bases. The CDR3 is made up of 16 amino acids. Germline assignment: CDR1 SGDLS and CDR2 YYNGEE. In DNA, the CDR3 is TGTGCCAGCAGCGGGGGACTAGCGGGGATCACAGATACGCAGTATTTT. Translation gives CASSGGLAGITDTQYF.

This clonotype appeared many times. The V call is TRBV12-3 or TRBV12-4, the J call TRBJ1-1; D remains ambiguous. The CDR3 has 13 amino acids. V dropped 4 bases and J dropped 0 bases, with 6 bases sitting between them. The CDR3: CASSSQMNTEAFF. CDR3 nucleotides: TGTGCCAGCAGTTCTCAGATGAACACTGAAGCTTTCTTT.

This clonotype was detected many times. The chain's CDR3 is CASSQESNRGSTEAFF. CDR3 sequence (DNA): TGTGCCAGCAGCCAAGAGAGTAACAGGGGGAGCACTGAAGCTTTCTTT. This chain uses TRBV3-1 with TRBJ1-1; the match to TRBD1 covers 8 bases. V lost 0 bases, J lost 4 bases, and 7 bases stayed unmatched. The CDR3 runs to 16 residues. Germline assignment: CDR1 LGHDT and CDR2 YNNKEL (reference sequence).

This clonotype was counted at least ten times. The V gene is TRBV3-1, the J gene TRBJ2-1, with 7 bases identical to TRBD1. The CDR3 extends over 20 amino acids. Germline CDR1 and CDR2: LGHDT and YNNKEL (reference sequence). Trimming took 1 base from V and 7 from J; bases not matched to a gene: 22. CDR3 in DNA: TGTGCCAGCAGCCAAGTCTCGACAGGGCTCTTTCGGGCTGCTGGGAATGAGCAGTTCTTC. It encodes CASSQVSTGLFRAAGNEQFF.

This clonotype was recorded at least ten times. The genes are TRBV2 and TRBJ2-3, with 9 bases that match TRBD1. Germline assignment: CDR1 SNHLY and CDR2 FYNNEI. The CDR3 has 14 residues. The V segment lost 6 bases and the J segment 3 bases; nucleotides outside the gene matches: 4. The CDR3 region has the DNA TGTGCCAGCAGCCCGACAGGGGGGACAGATACGCAGTATTTT. Its protein product is CASSPTGGTDTQYF.

The chain couples TRBV9 to TRBJ2-3; TRBD2 matches 13 bases. Germline V gives CDR1 SGDLS, CDR2 YYNGEE. Germline trimming cut 0 bases from V and 0 bases from J; bases unmatched to any gene: 13. This CDR3 is built from 21 residues. CDR3: CASSVGLLTSGGHLSTDTQYF. The CDR3 DNA sequence: TGTGCCAGCAGCGTAGGGCTCCTGACTAGCGGGGGGCATCTCAGCACAGATACGCAGTATTTT.

Concerning this clonotype itself: At one end the junction does not follow the germline gene, possibly because of a read error. V is TRBV6-2 or TRBV6-3 and J is TRBJ2-1; 11 nucleotides agree with TRBD2. The CDR3 is made up of 17 amino acids. In germline, CDR1 is MNHEY, CDR2 SVGEGT. DNA of the CDR3: TGTGCCAGCAGGGAACTAGCGGGGGCGAGCTCCCACAATGAGCAGTTCTTC. This encodes CASRELAGASSHNEQFF.

About this clonotype itself: Since a much larger clone is just one base distant, this may be a read error. The CDR3 sequence is CASSARPGTGGKDYGYTF. The CDR3 bases are TGTGCCAGCAGCGCTCGGCCCGGGACAGGGGGCAAAGACTATGGCTACACCTTC. The J gene is TRBJ1-2, the V gene TRBV9; TRBD1 aligns across 12 bases. The CDR3 extends over 18 amino acids. The V segment lost 3 bases and the J segment 3 bases; nucleotides outside the gene matches: 12. Per the germline V gene, CDR1 is SGDLS and CDR2 is YYNGEE.

This clonotype occurred once. V is TRBV18 and J is TRBJ2-2; TRBD1 might be the D (5 bases). The CDR3 runs 14 residues. Germline CDR1 is KGHSH and CDR2 is LQKENI. The V end was cut by 3 bases, the J end by 3 bases, with 8 bases between. CDR3 residues: CASSPLRDTGELFF. The CDR3 DNA follows: TGTGCCAGCTCACCGCTCAGGGACACCGGGGAGCTGTTTTTT.

This clonotype was picked up a small number of times. The J gene is TRBJ1-1, the V gene TRBV7-9; no clear D. The CDR3 has 12 residues. Trimming cost V 2 bases and J 4 bases, with 5 bases left between them. Germline loops: CDR1 SEHNR, CDR2 FQNEAQ (reference sequence). The CDR3 is CASSLPVTEAFF. The CDR3 nucleotides are TGTGCCAGCAGCTTACCCGTCACTGAAGCTTTCTTT.